Below, 23 T cell receptor beta chains from the same sample are listed, as sequenced in a study of graft-versus-host responses after intestinal transplantation. Sequencing was performed with immunoSEQ multiplex PCR; in TCRdb, only in-frame clones are kept and a portion is missing. The data contain tens of thousands of clones, about 88% of them singletons. These receptors' targets are unknown. The source material was unstimulated CD4+ T cells sorted from spleen or lymph node cells, sampled before transplant. The receptors come from a human donor who was the organ donor for an intestinal transplant.

The chain recombines TRBV7-9 with TRBJ2-4; D possibly corresponds to TRBD2 (5 bases). V gave up 5 bases and J gave up 0 bases, with 14 bases separating them. CDR1 is SEHNR, CDR2 FQNEAQ, per germline (reference sequence). CDR3 size: 16 residues. CDR3 sequence (DNA): TGTGCCAGCAGCATTGGAGGACGGTTAGCCAAAAACATTCAGTACTTC. Its translation is CASSIGGRLAKNIQYF.

The chain combines TRBV5-1 with TRBJ2-5; D gene uncertain. With 0 bases removed from V and 3 bases from J, the gap between germline ends came to 9 bases. Per germline, CDR1 SGHRS and CDR2 YFSETQ. The CDR3 spans 14 residues. The CDR3 protein is CASSLAGSKETQYF. CDR3 coding DNA: TGCGCCAGCAGCTTGGCCGGGTCCAAAGAGACCCAGTACTTC.

V and J are TRBV2 and TRBJ1-1; D gene ambiguous. Trimming removed 4 bases from V and 2 bases from J, with 8 bases in between. This CDR3 spans 13 amino acids. Germline-derived CDR1 and CDR2 are SNHLY and FYNNEI. The CDR3: CASSVQTNTEAFF. As DNA, the CDR3 is TGTGCCAGCAGTGTACAGACCAACACTGAAGCTTTCTTT.

The V call is TRBV2, the J call TRBJ1-2; D might be TRBD1 (6 bases). CDR1 and CDR2 (germline): SNHLY, FYNNEI. Trimming removed 8 bases from V and 8 bases from J, with 21 bases in between. The CDR3 contains 14 residues. In DNA, the CDR3 is TGTGCCAGCCGAAGAGGACCAACAGGGAGCGGCTACACCTTC. Protein product: CASRRGPTGSGYTF.

The V gene is TRBV10-3, the J gene TRBJ1-5, with a possible D match to TRBD1 (5 bases). V was clipped by 2 bases and J by 7 bases, with 9 bases between them. The CDR3 spans 13 residues. The V gene's germline CDR1 is ENHRY and CDR2 SYGVKD. The chain's CDR3 is CAISEGTGQPQHF. The CDR3, as DNA: TGTGCCATCAGTGAGGGGACTGGGCAGCCCCAGCATTTT.

The rearrangement links TRBV11-2 to TRBJ2-1; 10 bases line up with TRBD2. V was pared by 4 bases and J by 3 bases, with 6 bases of the junction left unmatched. This CDR3 contains 16 residues. CDR1 is SGHAT, CDR2 FQNNGV, per germline. The CDR3, as DNA: TGTGCCAGCAGCTCCCTAGCGGGGGAATTCTACAATGAGCAGTTCTTC. Protein: CASSSLAGEFYNEQFF.

This chain joins TRBV5-6 and TRBJ2-3; D might be TRBD2 (5 bases). Germline lookup yields CDR1 SGHDT and CDR2 YYEEEE. This CDR3 is 16 amino acids long. Trimming removed 4 bases from V and 5 bases from J, with 20 bases in between. The CDR3 here is CASSPGNFAGGDTQYF. The CDR3 DNA is TGTGCCAGCAGCCCGGGGAACTTCGCAGGAGGAGATACGCAGTATTTT.

This chain links TRBV6-8 with TRBJ1-6, with D perhaps TRBD1 (5 bases). CDR3 length equals 16 residues. The V end lost 0 bases, the J end lost 6 bases, and 12 bases lay between the germline ends. Germline CDR1 is MNHGY and CDR2 is SAAAGT. CDR3 DNA: TGTGCCAGCAGTTACTCGAACCAGGGTGCTAATTCACCCCTCCACTTT. Translation gives CASSYSNQGANSPLHF.

The CDR3 DNA follows: TGTGCCAGCAGTGAACCGAGGGGGACATTGGGGAACACCATATATTTT. Its protein is CASSEPRGTLGNTIYF. The V call is TRBV6-1, the J call TRBJ1-3, with D possibly TRBD1 on 6 matching bases. V lost 2 bases and J 7 bases, leaving 18 bases between the germline ends. Germline loops: CDR1 MNHNS, CDR2 SASEGT. The CDR3 is 16 residues long.

The V gene is TRBV7-2, the J gene TRBJ2-7; D is uncertain. V lost 1 base to trimming and J lost 1 base, with 11 bases between them. This CDR3 is built from 15 residues. The germline CDR1 and CDR2 sequences are SGHTA and FQGNSA. The CDR3 loop is CASSLGSAVSYEQYF. CDR3 DNA sequence: TGTGCCAGCAGCTTAGGGTCCGCCGTTTCCTACGAGCAGTACTTC.

The CDR3 sequence is CASSSAGAQSNTGELFF. For the CDR3, the DNA is TGTGCCAGCAGTTCAGCTGGAGCCCAATCGAACACCGGGGAGCTGTTTTTT. The J gene is TRBJ2-2, the V gene TRBV25-1; unclear D gene. This CDR3 spans 17 amino acids. CDR1 MGHDK and CDR2 SYGVNS come from the germline V gene. Trimming left V 5 bases short and J 0 bases short, with 16 bases between.

The CDR3 bases are TGTGCCAGCAGTGAAATGATCAGGAGGAACACTGAAGCTTTCTTT. Amino acid sequence: CASSEMIRRNTEAFF. This rearrangement joins TRBV6-1 to TRBJ1-1; no definite D call. Germline lookup yields CDR1 MNHNS and CDR2 SASEGT. V was pared by 2 bases and J by 1 base, with 11 bases between. The CDR3 covers 15 residues.

This chain uses TRBV10-1 with TRBJ2-5, with TRBD1 matching 9 bases. From germline, CDR1 is WNHNN and CDR2 SYGVQD (reference sequence). The CDR3 loop spans 13 amino acids. The V segment lost 8 bases and the J segment 0 bases; nucleotides outside the gene matches: 1. CDR3 in DNA: TGCGCCAGCGGGGACAGGGACCAAGAGACCCAGTACTTC. Translating it yields CASGDRDQETQYF.

The chain uses TRBV29-1 and TRBJ1-2; no clear D gene. CDR3 size: 13 residues. Germline values: CDR1 SQVTM, CDR2 ANQGSEA. V was cut by 6 bases and J by 3 bases, with 14 bases left in between. The CDR3: CSVDGPGDYGYTF. CDR3 nucleotide sequence: TGCAGCGTAGACGGACCTGGGGACTATGGCTACACCTTC.

This chain links TRBV7-9 with TRBJ1-1, with 7 bases identical to TRBD1. Germline V lookup: CDR1 SEHNR, CDR2 FQNEAQ (reference sequence). This CDR3 comprises 13 residues. V lost 4 bases to trimming and J lost 1 base; unmatched junction nucleotides: 0. The CDR3 loop reads CASSWTGNTEAFF. The CDR3, as DNA: TGTGCCAGCAGCTGGACAGGGAACACTGAAGCTTTCTTT.

J is TRBJ1-4 and V is TRBV6-1; TRBD1 is a possible D gene (5 bases). V lost 6 bases and J lost 5, with 13 bases in between. Germline CDR1 MNHNS, CDR2 SASEGT. This CDR3 has 14 residues. Written as DNA, the CDR3 is TGTGCCAGCAGACCCATCGACAGCAATGAAAAACTGTTTTTT. This codes for CASRPIDSNEKLFF.

The rearrangement joins TRBV9 to TRBJ1-4; 7 nucleotides agree with TRBD1. Germline lookup yields CDR1 SGDLS and CDR2 YYNGEE. This CDR3 spans 15 amino acids. V dropped 4 bases and J dropped 4; count of bases not matched to a gene: 7. The CDR3 loop is CASSPKGAGNEKLFF. DNA of the CDR3: TGTGCCAGCAGCCCCAAGGGGGCGGGTAATGAAAAACTGTTTTTT.

The DNA for the CDR3 is TGTGCCACCAGCAGAGGGGAGACCCAGTACTTC. Amino acid sequence: CATSRGETQYF. V usage is TRBV15 and J usage is TRBJ2-5; D ambiguous. CDR3 length: 11 amino acids. Trimming pared 1 base from V and 5 bases from J, leaving 2 bases between. Per the germline V gene, CDR1 is LNHNV and CDR2 is YYDKDF (reference sequence). Looking up the rest from reference TRBV15 and TRBJ2-5 gives the full variable domain: DAMVIQNPRYQVTQFGKPVTLSCSQTLNHNVMYWYQQKSSQAPKLLFHYYDKDFNNEADTPDNFQSRRPNTSFCFLDIRSPGLGDTAMYLCATSRGETQYFGPGTRLLVL.

This rearrangement joins TRBV18 to TRBJ2-7, with D possibly matching TRBD1 (5 bases). The CDR3 extends over 14 amino acids. Germline V gene lookup returns CDR1 KGHSH and CDR2 LQKENI. Trimming cost V 3 bases and J 0 bases, with 9 bases left between them. CDR3 nucleotides: TGTGCCAGCTCACCGAAGGACAACTCCTACGAGCAGTACTTC. Translated, it gives CASSPKDNSYEQYF.

The rearrangement uses TRBV19 and TRBJ1-2, with 9 bases matching TRBD1. Trimming cost V 5 bases and J 3 bases; bases outside gene matches: 1. The CDR3 length is 13 residues. From germline, CDR1 is LNHDA and CDR2 SQIVND (reference sequence). CDR3 coding DNA: TGTGCCAGTAGTCGGGACAGGGACTATGGCTACACCTTC. Amino acid sequence: CASSRDRDYGYTF.

The gene calls are TRBV27 and TRBJ1-3, with TRBD1 matching over 8 bases. Looked up from germline, CDR1 is MNHEY and CDR2 is SMNVEV (reference sequence). The V segment lost 2 bases and the J segment 2 bases; nucleotides outside the gene matches: 8. The CDR3 covers 17 residues. The CDR3 DNA reads TGTGCCAGCAGTTTAACCTACTCAGGGGGCGCTGGAAACACCATATATTTT. Its protein is CASSLTYSGGAGNTIYF.

The chain employs TRBV5-8 and TRBJ2-5; TRBD1 or TRBD2 may be the D gene (5 bases each). The CDR3 covers 14 residues. Trimming removed 2 bases from V and 3 bases from J, with 11 bases in between. Germline assignment: CDR1 SGHTS and CDR2 YDEGEE. The CDR3 sequence: CASSLGTLKETQYF. The DNA for the CDR3 is TGTGCCAGCAGCTTAGGGACGCTTAAAGAGACCCAGTACTTC.

This rearrangement joins TRBV7-7 to TRBJ2-1, with D possibly TRBD2 on 5 matching bases. The V end was cut by 5 bases, the J end by 8 bases, with 16 bases between. CDR3 length equals 14 residues. Germline CDR1 SSHAT, CDR2 FNYEAQ (reference sequence). Here the CDR3 DNA reads TGTGCCAGCAGCCGAGGGCTGTCCAGCGATGAGCAGTTCTTC. It is translated as CASSRGLSSDEQFF.